These 11 T cell receptor beta chains originate from one sample sequenced in a study of blood T cell repertoires in COVID-19. The table came from immunoSEQ multiplex PCR; TCRdb's copy has only in-frame clones and leaves some out. The sample holds about 48,000 clones, approximately 85% seen once. Sample: peripheral blood. The receptors were sampled from a man aged 35 to 55 with acute or convalescent COVID-19.

This chain connects TRBV5-1 to TRBJ1-4; D is undetermined. This CDR3 spans 15 amino acids. The V end lost 0 bases, the J end lost 5 bases, and 11 bases lay between the germline ends. The germline V gene has CDR1 SGHRS and CDR2 YFSETQ. As DNA, the CDR3 is TGCGCCAGCAGCTTGGGGGCCAGTATAAATGAAAAACTGTTTTTT. Translation gives CASSLGASINEKLFF.

The V gene is TRBV10-1, the J gene TRBJ2-3; TRBD2 agrees at 9 bases. The CDR3 runs 18 residues. CDR1 is WNHNN and CDR2 is SYGVQD in the germline V gene (reference sequence). J was trimmed by 5 bases and V by 3 bases; bases with no gene match: 15. The CDR3 reads CASSDWYAGGQRGDTQYF. CDR3 DNA: TGCGCCAGCAGTGATTGGTATGCGGGGGGGCAGAGAGGAGATACGCAGTATTTT.

This clone was recorded only once. The V and J genes are TRBV12-5 and TRBJ1-5; 7 nucleotides line up with TRBD1. The J segment lost 0 bases and the V segment lost 0 bases, leaving 2 bases of the junction unmatched. The germline V gene encodes CDR1 LGHNT and CDR2 FRNRAP. The CDR3 totals 16 residues. CDR3 nucleotides: TGTGCTAGTGGTTTGGTACAGGGGTATAGCAATCAGCCCCAGCATTTT. This gives the protein CASGLVQGYSNQPQHF. The variable domain in full, completed from reference TRBV12-5 and TRBJ1-5, reads DARVTQTPRHKVTEMGQEVTMRCQPILGHNTVFWYRQTMMQGLELLAYFRNRAPLDDSGMPKDRFSAEMPDATLATLKIQPSEPRDSAVYFCASGLVQGYSNQPQHFGDGTRLSIL.

With respect to this clone: Other DNA sequences in this specimen translate into the identical CDR3. The DNA for the CDR3 is TGCGCCAGCAGCTTGCTCACAGGGGACACTGAAGCTTTCTTT. Protein product: CASSLLTGDTEAFF. The chain employs TRBV5-1 and TRBJ1-1, with 7 bases aligning to TRBD1. CDR1 is SGHRS, CDR2 YFSETQ, per germline. With 1 base clipped from V and 3 bases from J, the junction kept 3 bases outside the gene matches. The length of the CDR3 is 14 residues.

V usage is TRBV6-2 or TRBV6-3 and J usage is TRBJ2-5; D perhaps matches TRBD1 (5 bases). Germline V lookup: CDR1 MNHEY, CDR2 SVGEGT. The CDR3 consists of 14 residues. V was cut by 1 base and J by 4 bases, with 10 bases left in between. The CDR3: CASSYWQGRETQYF. The CDR3 bases are TGTGCCAGCAGTTACTGGCAGGGTAGAGAGACCCAGTACTTC.

The chain has TRBV5-6 and TRBJ1-4, with D uncertain. The V end lost 1 base, the J end lost 3 bases, and 10 bases lay between the germline ends. The CDR3 is 15 residues long. From germline, CDR1 is SGHDT and CDR2 YYEEEE. CDR3 sequence (DNA): TGTGCCAGCAGCTTGAGGAGTCTATCTAATGAAAAACTGTTTTTT. Translated: CASSLRSLSNEKLFF.

The rearrangement uses TRBV10-1 and TRBJ2-7; D is undetermined. Trimming cost V 3 bases and J 3 bases, with 6 bases left between them. The CDR3 covers 12 residues. Germline values: CDR1 WNHNN, CDR2 SYGVQD (reference sequence). CDR3 bases: TGCGCCAGCAGTGACAGGTTCTACGAGCAGTACTTC. It yields the protein CASSDRFYEQYF.

The V and J genes are TRBV28 and TRBJ1-2, with 9 bases fitting TRBD1. The germline gives CDR1 MDHEN, CDR2 SYDVKM. V gave up 8 bases and J gave up 5 bases; unmatched junction bases: 3. CDR3 size: 12 residues. The CDR3 sequence: CASWDRAYGYTF. As DNA, the CDR3 is TGTGCCAGCTGGGACAGGGCTTATGGCTACACCTTC.

This clone was found once. The chain combines TRBV13 with TRBJ2-3; no clear D. Trimming cost V 1 base and J 0 bases, with 17 bases left between them. Germline V gene lookup returns CDR1 PRHDT and CDR2 FYEKMQ (reference sequence). There are 18 residues in the CDR3. CDR3 sequence: CASSLETELYTSTDTQYF. The DNA of the CDR3 is TGTGCCAGCAGCTTAGAAACGGAACTATATACTAGCACAGATACGCAGTATTTT.

The chain employs TRBV11-3 and TRBJ2-5; 7 positions match TRBD2. Per the germline V gene, CDR1 is SGHNT and CDR2 is YENEEA. V shed 5 bases and J 5 bases; nucleotides not matched to a gene: 5. This CDR3 has 13 residues. CDR3 nucleotide sequence: TGTGCCAGCAGCCCGGGGGGATTTGAGACCCAGTACTTC. Residues: CASSPGGFETQYF.

J is TRBJ2-3 and V is TRBV18; 7 nucleotides match TRBD1. V shed 4 bases and J 4 bases; nucleotides not matched to a gene: 2. The V gene's germline CDR1 is KGHSH and CDR2 LQKENI. This CDR3 has 13 residues. CDR3 loop: CASSLDRADTQYF. In nucleotides, the CDR3 is TGTGCCAGCTCACTTGACAGGGCAGATACGCAGTATTTT.